Included here is one TCR beta chain sequence, with context. This specimen comes from a study of PD-1 and CTLA-4 blockade in melanoma. Assay used: immunoSEQ multiplex PCR; TCRdb lists only in-frame clones, some missing. The table lists around 32,000 clones, approximately 88% of them singletons, with roughly 8% in the top ten. The source is a human donor with melanoma. The material sequenced was CD8+ T cells from peripheral blood, taken before anti-PD-1 treatment.

CDR3 amino acids: CASSPLTGGDGYTF. CDR3 DNA sequence: TGTGCCAGCAGCCCGCTGACAGGGGGAGATGGCTACACCTTC. The V and J genes are TRBV7-2 and TRBJ1-2; TRBD1 aligns across 9 bases. This CDR3 region has 14 residues. J was trimmed by 6 bases and V by 5 bases; bases with no gene match: 7. Germline V lookup: CDR1 SGHTA, CDR2 FQGNSA.